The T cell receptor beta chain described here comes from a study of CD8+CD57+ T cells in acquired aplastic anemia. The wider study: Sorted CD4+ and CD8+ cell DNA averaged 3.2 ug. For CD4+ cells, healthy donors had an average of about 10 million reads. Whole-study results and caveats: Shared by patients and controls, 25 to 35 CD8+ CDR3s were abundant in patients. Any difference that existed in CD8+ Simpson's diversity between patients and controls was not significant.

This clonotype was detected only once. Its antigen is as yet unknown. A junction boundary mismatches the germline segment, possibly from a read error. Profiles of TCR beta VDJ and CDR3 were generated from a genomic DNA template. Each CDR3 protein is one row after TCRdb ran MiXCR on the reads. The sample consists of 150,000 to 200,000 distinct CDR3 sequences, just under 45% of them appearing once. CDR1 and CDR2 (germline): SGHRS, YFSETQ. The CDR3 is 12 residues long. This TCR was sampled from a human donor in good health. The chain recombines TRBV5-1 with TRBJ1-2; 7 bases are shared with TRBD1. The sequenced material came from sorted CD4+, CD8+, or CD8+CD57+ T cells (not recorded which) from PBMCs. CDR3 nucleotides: TGCGCCAGCAGCTTGGAAGGCGGGACAGAAATTTTC. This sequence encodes CASSLEGGTEIF.